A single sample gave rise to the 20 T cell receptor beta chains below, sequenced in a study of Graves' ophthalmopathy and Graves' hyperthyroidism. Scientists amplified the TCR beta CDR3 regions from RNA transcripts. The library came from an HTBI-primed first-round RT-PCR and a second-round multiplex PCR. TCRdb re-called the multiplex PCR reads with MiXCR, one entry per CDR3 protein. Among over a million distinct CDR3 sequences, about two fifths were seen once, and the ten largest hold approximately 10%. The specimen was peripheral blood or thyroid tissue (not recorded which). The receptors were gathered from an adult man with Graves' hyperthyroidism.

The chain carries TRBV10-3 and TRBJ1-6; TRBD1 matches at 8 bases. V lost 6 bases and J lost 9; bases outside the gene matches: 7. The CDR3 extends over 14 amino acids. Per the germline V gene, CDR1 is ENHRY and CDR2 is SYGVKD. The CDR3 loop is CAISRQGRASPLHF. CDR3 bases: TGTGCCATCAGCAGACAGGGGAGGGCTTCACCCCTCCACTTT.

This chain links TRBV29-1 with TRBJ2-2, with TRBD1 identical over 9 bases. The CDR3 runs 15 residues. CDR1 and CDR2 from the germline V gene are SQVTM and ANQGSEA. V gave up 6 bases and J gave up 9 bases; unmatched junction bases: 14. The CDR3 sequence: CSVAGTGMILRELFF. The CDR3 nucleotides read TGCAGCGTCGCCGGGACAGGGATGATTCTACGGGAGCTGTTTTTT.

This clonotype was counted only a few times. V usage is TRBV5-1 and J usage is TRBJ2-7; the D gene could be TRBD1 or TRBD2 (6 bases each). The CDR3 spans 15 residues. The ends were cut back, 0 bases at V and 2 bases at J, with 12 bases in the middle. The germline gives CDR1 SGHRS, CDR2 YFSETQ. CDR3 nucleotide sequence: TGCGCCAGCAGCTTGGCCGGGGGCGAAACCTACGAGCAGTACTTC. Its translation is CASSLAGGETYEQYF.

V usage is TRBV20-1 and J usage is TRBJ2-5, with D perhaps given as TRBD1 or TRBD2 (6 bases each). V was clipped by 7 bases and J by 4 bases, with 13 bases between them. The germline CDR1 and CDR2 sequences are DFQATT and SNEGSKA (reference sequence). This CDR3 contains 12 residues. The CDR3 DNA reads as TGCAGTGGGGGGGCGGCGGGAGAGACCCAGTACTTC. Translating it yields CSGGAAGETQYF.

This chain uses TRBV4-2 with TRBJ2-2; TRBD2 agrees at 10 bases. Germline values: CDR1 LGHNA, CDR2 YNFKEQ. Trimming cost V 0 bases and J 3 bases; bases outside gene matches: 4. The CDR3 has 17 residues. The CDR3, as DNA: TGTGCCAGCAGCCAAGAAGCTAGCGGGAGCCACACCGGGGAGCTGTTTTTT. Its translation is CASSQEASGSHTGELFF.

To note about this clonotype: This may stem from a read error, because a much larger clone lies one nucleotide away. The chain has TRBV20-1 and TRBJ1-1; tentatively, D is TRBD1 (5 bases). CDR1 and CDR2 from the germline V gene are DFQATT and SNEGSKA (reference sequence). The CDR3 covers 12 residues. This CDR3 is CSAKSQGTEASF. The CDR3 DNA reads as TGCAGTGCCAAGTCCCAGGGCACTGAAGCTTCCTTT.

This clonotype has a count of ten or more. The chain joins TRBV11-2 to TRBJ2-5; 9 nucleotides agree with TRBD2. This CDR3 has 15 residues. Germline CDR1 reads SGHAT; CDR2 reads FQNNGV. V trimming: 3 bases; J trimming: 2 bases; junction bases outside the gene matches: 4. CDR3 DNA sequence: TGTGCCAGCAGCTTCGGGCTAGCGGGGCAAGAGACCCAGTACTTC. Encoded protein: CASSFGLAGQETQYF.

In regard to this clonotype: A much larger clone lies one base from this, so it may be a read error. For the CDR3, the DNA is TGCAGTGCTAGTGACGGGGGGGAGTACGAGCAGTACTTC. As protein: CSASDGGEYEQYF. J is TRBJ2-7 and V is TRBV20-1; 8 bases agree with TRBD2. The CDR3 has 13 amino acids. Germline V gene sequence: CDR1 DFQATT, CDR2 SNEGSKA (reference sequence). V dropped 3 bases and J dropped 4; count of bases not matched to a gene: 5.

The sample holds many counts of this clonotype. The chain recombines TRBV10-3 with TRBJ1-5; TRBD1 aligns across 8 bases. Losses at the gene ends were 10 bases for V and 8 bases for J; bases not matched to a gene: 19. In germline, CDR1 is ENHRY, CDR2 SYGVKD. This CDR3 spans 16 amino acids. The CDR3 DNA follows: TGTGCCACTAGGGTAACCGGGACAGGATGGGTTGAGCCCCAGCATTTT. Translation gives CATRVTGTGWVEPQHF.

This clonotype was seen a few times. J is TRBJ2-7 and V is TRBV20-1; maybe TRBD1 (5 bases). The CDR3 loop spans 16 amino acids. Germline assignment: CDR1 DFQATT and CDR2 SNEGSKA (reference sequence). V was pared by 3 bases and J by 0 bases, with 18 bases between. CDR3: CSARAQQGASSYEQYF. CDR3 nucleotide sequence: TGCAGTGCTAGGGCGCAGCAGGGCGCAAGCTCCTACGAGCAGTACTTC.

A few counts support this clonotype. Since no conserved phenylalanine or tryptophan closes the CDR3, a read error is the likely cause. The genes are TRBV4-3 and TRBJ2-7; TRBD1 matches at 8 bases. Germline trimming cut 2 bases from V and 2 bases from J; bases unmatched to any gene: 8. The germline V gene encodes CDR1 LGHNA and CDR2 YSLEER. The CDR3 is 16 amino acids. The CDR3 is CASSQHRTGLAYEQYL. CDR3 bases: TGCGCCAGCAGCCAACACAGGACAGGGCTCGCCTACGAGCAGTACCTC.

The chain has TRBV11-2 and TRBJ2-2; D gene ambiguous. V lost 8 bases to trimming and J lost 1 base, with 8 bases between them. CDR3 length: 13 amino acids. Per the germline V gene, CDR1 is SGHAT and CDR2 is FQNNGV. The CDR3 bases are TGTGCCAGCGGAATATTGAACACCGGGGAGCTGTTTTTT. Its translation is CASGILNTGELFF.

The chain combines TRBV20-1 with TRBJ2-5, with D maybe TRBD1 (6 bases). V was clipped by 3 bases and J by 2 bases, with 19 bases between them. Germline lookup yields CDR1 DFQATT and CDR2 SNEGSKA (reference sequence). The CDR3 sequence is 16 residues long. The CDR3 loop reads CSASLLASDRQETQYF. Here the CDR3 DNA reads TGCAGTGCTAGTCTTCTAGCTTCCGACAGGCAAGAGACCCAGTACTTC.

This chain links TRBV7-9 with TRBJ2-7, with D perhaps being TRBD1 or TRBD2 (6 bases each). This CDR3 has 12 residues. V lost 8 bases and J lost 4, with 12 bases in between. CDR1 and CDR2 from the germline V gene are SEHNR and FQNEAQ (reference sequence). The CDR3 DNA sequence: TGTGCCAGCGTCCGGGGGCAGTACGAGCAGTACTTC. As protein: CASVRGQYEQYF.

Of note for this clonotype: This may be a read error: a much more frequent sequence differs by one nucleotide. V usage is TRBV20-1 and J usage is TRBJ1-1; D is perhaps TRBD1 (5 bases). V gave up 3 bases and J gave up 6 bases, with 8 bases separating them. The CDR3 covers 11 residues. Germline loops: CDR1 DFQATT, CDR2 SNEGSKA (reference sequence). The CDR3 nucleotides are TGCAGTGCTAGTGGGGACCCTGAAGCTTTCTTT. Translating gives CSASGDPEAFF.

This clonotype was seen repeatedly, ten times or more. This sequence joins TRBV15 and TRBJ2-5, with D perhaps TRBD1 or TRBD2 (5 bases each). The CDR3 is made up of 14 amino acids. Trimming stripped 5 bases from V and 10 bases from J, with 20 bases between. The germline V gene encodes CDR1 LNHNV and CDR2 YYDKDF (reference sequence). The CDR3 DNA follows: TGTGCCACCAGCGGCCCGGGACCCCGAAGAGACCAGTACTTC. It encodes CATSGPGPRRDQYF.

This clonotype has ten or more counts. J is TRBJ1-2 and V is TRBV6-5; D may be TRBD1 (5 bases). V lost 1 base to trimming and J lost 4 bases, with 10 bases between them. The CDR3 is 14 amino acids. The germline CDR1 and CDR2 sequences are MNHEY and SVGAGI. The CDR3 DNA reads TGTGCCAGCAGTTACTTGGGGACTGGCTATGGCTACACCTTC. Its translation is CASSYLGTGYGYTF.

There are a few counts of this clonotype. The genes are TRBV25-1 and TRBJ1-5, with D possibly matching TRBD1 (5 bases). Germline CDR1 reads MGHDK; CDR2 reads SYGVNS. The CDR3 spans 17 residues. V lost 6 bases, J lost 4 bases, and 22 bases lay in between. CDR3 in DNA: TGTGCCAGCAGCTCACCCCCTGGGACGGATGAAAATCAGCCCCAGCATTTT. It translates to CASSSPPGTDENQPQHF.

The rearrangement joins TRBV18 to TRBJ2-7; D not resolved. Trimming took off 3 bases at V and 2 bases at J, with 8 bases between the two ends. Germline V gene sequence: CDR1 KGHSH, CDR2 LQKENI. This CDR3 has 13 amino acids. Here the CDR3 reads CASSPSRTYEQYF. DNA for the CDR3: TGTGCCAGCTCACCCTCCAGAACCTACGAGCAGTACTTC.

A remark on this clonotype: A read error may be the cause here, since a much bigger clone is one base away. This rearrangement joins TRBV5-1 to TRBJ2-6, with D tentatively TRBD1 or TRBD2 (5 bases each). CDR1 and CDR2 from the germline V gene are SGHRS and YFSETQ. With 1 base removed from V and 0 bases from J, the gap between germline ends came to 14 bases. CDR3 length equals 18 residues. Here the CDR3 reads CASSLSGDVSSGANVLTF. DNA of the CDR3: TGCGCCAGCAGCTTGTCCGGGGACGTCTCCTCTGGGGCCAACGTCCTGACTTTC.